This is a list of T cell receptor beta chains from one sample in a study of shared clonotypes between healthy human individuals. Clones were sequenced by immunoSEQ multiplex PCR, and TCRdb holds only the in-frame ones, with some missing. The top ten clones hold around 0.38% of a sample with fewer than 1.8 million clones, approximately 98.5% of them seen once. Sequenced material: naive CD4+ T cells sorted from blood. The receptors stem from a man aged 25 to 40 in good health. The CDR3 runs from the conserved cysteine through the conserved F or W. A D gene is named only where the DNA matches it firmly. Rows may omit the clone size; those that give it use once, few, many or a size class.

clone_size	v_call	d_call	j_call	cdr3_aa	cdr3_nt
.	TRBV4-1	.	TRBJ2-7	CASSHQKGPSYEQYF	TGCGCCAGCAGCCACCAAAAGGGACCTTCCTACGAGCAGTACTTC
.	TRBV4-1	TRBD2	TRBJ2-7	CASSILAAEDNEQYF	TGCGCCAGCAGCATCCTAGCGGCCGAAGATAATGAGCAGTACTTC
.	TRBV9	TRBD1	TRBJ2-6	CASSARTGLGANVLTF	TGTGCCAGCAGCGCCCGGACAGGGCTCGGGGCCAACGTCCTGACTTTC
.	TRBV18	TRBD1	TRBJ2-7	CASSPNRGPSYEQYF	TGTGCCAGCTCACCCAACAGGGGACCCTCCTACGAGCAGTACTTC
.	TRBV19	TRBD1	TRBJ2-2	CASIQGVAGELFF	TGTGCCAGTATTCAGGGGGTTGCCGGGGAGCTGTTTTTT
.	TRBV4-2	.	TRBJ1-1	CASSQEPAMNTEAFF	TGTGCCAGCAGCCAAGAGCCAGCGATGAACACTGAAGCTTTCTTT
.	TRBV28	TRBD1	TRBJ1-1	CASSLRTGVGVSAFF	TGTGCCAGCAGTTTGCGTACAGGGGTAGGGGTATCAGCTTTCTTT
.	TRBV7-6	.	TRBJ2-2	CASSRSRGTGELFF	TGTGCCAGCAGCCGGTCCCGCGGGACCGGGGAGCTGTTTTTT
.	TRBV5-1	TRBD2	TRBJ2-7	CASSGLGDSYEQYF	TGCGCCAGCAGCGGACTAGGAGATTCCTACGAGCAGTACTTC
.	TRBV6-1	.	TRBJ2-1	CASKGRYNEQFF	TGTGCCAGCAAGGGACGATACAATGAGCAGTTCTTC
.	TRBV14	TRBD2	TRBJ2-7	CASSRGLAGTYEQYF	TGTGCCAGCAGCCGGGGACTAGCGGGAACCTACGAGCAGTACTTC
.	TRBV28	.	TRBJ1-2	CASSFPGQTTLLGYTF	TGTGCCAGCAGTTTTCCCGGACAGACCACTCTACTTGGCTACACCTTC
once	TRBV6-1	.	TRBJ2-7	CASLPRRDGQYEQYF	TGTGCCAGCCTCCCGCGCAGGGACGGACAATACGAGCAGTACTTC
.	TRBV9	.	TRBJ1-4	CASSVDVEFEKLFF	TGTGCCAGCAGCGTAGACGTGGAGTTTGAAAAACTGTTTTTT
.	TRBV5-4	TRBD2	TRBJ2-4	CASSFSGKLAKNIQYF	TGTGCCAGCAGCTTCAGCGGGAAACTAGCCAAAAACATTCAGTACTTC
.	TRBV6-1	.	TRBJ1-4	CASSEFPDWREKLFF	TGTGCCAGCAGTGAGTTCCCAGATTGGAGAGAAAAACTGTTTTTT
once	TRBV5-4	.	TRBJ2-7	CASSLASPPYEQYF	TGTGCCAGCAGCCTAGCCTCGCCGCCGTACGAGCAGTACTTC
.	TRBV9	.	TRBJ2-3	CASSVGREGADTQYF	TGTGCCAGCAGCGTCGGGCGGGAAGGGGCAGATACGCAGTATTTT
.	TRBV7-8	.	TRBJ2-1	CASSLDRFDSYNEQFF	TGTGCCAGCAGCTTAGACAGATTCGACTCCTACAATGAGCAGTTCTTC
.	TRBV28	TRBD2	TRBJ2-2	CASSLVASGRAGELFF	TGTGCCAGCAGTTTGGTGGCTAGCGGGAGGGCCGGGGAGCTGTTTTTT
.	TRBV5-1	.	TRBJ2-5	CASSLSAYSAQYF	TGCGCCAGCAGCTTGTCAGCATATTCGGCCCAGTACTTC
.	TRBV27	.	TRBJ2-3	CASTPLGSSTDTQYF	TGTGCCAGCACCCCTCTCGGGTCCAGCACAGATACGCAGTATTTT
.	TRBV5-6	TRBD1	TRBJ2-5	CASSYRTGSWGTQYF	TGTGCCAGCAGCTACCGGACAGGATCATGGGGGACCCAGTACTTC
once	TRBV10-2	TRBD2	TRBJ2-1	CASSERGLAGHNEQFF	TGCGCCAGCAGTGAGAGGGGACTAGCGGGGCACAATGAGCAGTTCTTC
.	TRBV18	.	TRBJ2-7	CASSLIQTYEQYF	TGTGCCAGCTCACTAATTCAGACCTACGAGCAGTACTTC
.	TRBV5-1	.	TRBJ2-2	CASSLLQGLGTGELFF	TGCGCCAGCAGCTTGCTGCAGGGGCTGGGGACCGGGGAGCTGTTTTTT
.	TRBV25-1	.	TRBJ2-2	CATNPGGDTGELFF	TGTGCCACCAACCCAGGGGGGGATACCGGGGAGCTGTTTTTT
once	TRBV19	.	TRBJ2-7	CASSIRYGGGYEQYF	TGTGCCAGTAGTATTCGCTACGGGGGTGGCTACGAGCAGTACTTC
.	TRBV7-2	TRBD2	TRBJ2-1	CASSSAGTSYNEQFF	TGTGCCAGCAGCTCCGCCGGGACTAGCTACAATGAGCAGTTCTTC
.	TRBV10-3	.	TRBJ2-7	CAISESPPSMRASYEQYF	TGTGCCATCAGTGAGTCCCCCCCTAGTATGCGGGCTTCCTACGAGCAGTACTTC